Shown below are 14 T cell receptor beta chains from a single sample sequenced in a study of cytomegalovirus exposure and HLA in healthy donors (dated by TCRdb to the late 2010s). Library preparation was by the immunoSEQ multiplex PCR assay. A mixture of 60 forward primers for TCR Vbeta segments and 13 reverse primers for TCR Jbeta segments was used in the multiplex PCR. As stored in TCRdb, this immuneACCESS dataset retains in-frame rearrangements with V and J assigned. A fraction of the clones does not appear; measured against another copy, unresolved V genes explain less than half of the discrepancy, and the remainder lacks a known reason. The sample table shows approximately 130,000 clones, and about 81% are seen once. More than 1.5% of the sample is in the top ten clones. Sequenced: PBMCs. These TCRs come from a man aged 35 to 55 in good health and CMV-seronegative.

The chain is built from TRBV7-2 and TRBJ1-2; D not resolved. The CDR3 length is 12 residues. In germline, CDR1 is SGHTA, CDR2 FQGNSA. Trimming shortened V by 5 bases and J by 0 bases, and 4 bases separated the two germline ends. The CDR3 reads CASSRANYGYTF. The CDR3 bases are TGTGCCAGCAGCCGAGCTAACTATGGCTACACCTTC.

The chain has TRBV4-3 and TRBJ2-3, with D uncertain. This CDR3 comprises 17 residues. Germline-derived CDR1 and CDR2 are LGHNA and YSLEER. The ends were cut back, 0 bases at V and 0 bases at J, with 13 bases in the middle. The CDR3 DNA sequence: TGCGCCAGCAGCCAAGAATCAGTAGCAGTTAGCACAGATACGCAGTATTTT. As protein: CASSQESVAVSTDTQYF.

The V call is TRBV5-1, the J call TRBJ2-5; 8 nucleotides agree with TRBD1. The CDR3 sequence is 15 residues long. J was trimmed by 3 bases and V by 7 bases; bases with no gene match: 11. Germline lookup yields CDR1 SGHRS and CDR2 YFSETQ. For the CDR3, the DNA is TGCGCCAGCCGAGGGGGGCAGGGGGCCGAAGAGACCCAGTACTTC. The encoded protein is CASRGGQGAEETQYF. Full variable domain (rest looked up from reference TRBV5-1 and TRBJ2-5): KAGVTQTPRYLIKTRGQQVTLSCSPISGHRSVSWYQQTPGQGLQFLFEYFSETQRNKGNFPGRFSGRQFSNSRSEMNVSTLELGDSALYLCASRGGQGAEETQYFGPGTRLLVL.

The genes are TRBV5-1 and TRBJ2-5, with 9 bases aligning to TRBD2. The CDR3 runs to 14 residues. V lost 4 bases to trimming and J lost 5 bases; unmatched junction nucleotides: 6. Germline V CDR1 and CDR2: SGHRS, YFSETQ. The CDR3: CASSLRGLAETQYF. CDR3 in DNA: TGCGCCAGCAGCCTTAGGGGACTAGCTGAGACCCAGTACTTC.

The CDR3 sequence: CAWSGGGAGEQFF. CDR3 bases: TGTGCCTGGTCTGGCGGGGGGGCTGGTGAGCAGTTCTTC. The chain links TRBV30 to TRBJ2-1; 9 bases match TRBD2. Trimming cost V 5 bases and J 9 bases; bases outside gene matches: 8. Looked up from germline, CDR1 is GTSNPN and CDR2 is SVGIG (reference sequence). This CDR3 has 13 amino acids.

The CDR3 sequence: CASSFRNEKLFF. DNA of the CDR3: TGTGCCAGCAGTTTCCGTAATGAAAAACTGTTTTTT. The chain uses TRBV27 and TRBJ1-4; D not resolved. This CDR3 has 12 amino acids. Germline-derived CDR1 and CDR2 are MNHEY and SMNVEV (reference sequence). Between the trimmed V and J ends, which lost 3 bases and 4 bases, there was a span of 3 bases.

The chain recombines TRBV4-3 with TRBJ2-7; TRBD1 agrees at 9 bases. The V gene's germline CDR1 is LGHNA and CDR2 YSLEER. The V gene end was trimmed by 4 bases and the J gene end by 1 base; junction bases not matched to a gene: 2. The CDR3 sequence is 14 residues long. In DNA form, the CDR3 reads TGCGCCAGCAGCCCCGGGACAGGGTCCTACGAGCAGTACTTC. Its protein is CASSPGTGSYEQYF.

V and J are TRBV19 and TRBJ2-5, with a possible D match to TRBD2 (5 bases). From germline, CDR1 is LNHDA and CDR2 SQIVND (reference sequence). This CDR3 has 15 residues. V was trimmed by 6 bases and J by 5 bases, leaving 19 bases between them. This CDR3 is CASSNPDLTWETQYF. The CDR3 nucleotides are TGTGCCAGTAGCAACCCGGACTTAACCTGGGAGACCCAGTACTTC.

This CDR3 reads CASSSEGSGVSQPQHF. The DNA of the CDR3 is TGTGCCAGCAGCTCGGAGGGAAGCGGAGTGAGTCAGCCCCAGCATTTT. The rearrangement links TRBV5-6 to TRBJ1-5, with D hard to call. In germline, CDR1 is SGHDT, CDR2 YYEEEE. Trimming removed 3 bases at V and 6 bases at J, with 19 bases between. This CDR3 is built from 16 residues.

V gene TRBV27 combines with J gene TRBJ2-3; 12 nucleotides align to TRBD2. The junction had 8 bases not matched to a gene; V was cut back by 5 bases and J by 2 bases. This CDR3 is 17 amino acids long. CDR1 MNHEY and CDR2 SMNVEV come from the germline V gene (reference sequence). As DNA, the CDR3 is TGTGCCAGCAGTCAGACGCTAGCGGGAGGGCCCACAGATACGCAGTATTTT. This gives the protein CASSQTLAGGPTDTQYF.

The chain uses TRBV5-5 and TRBJ1-5; 9 nucleotides match TRBD1. V lost 0 bases to trimming and J lost 7 bases; unmatched junction nucleotides: 8. The CDR3 covers 16 residues. Germline-derived CDR1 and CDR2 are SGHKS and YYEKEE (reference sequence). CDR3 residues: CASSLASGQGYQPQHF. DNA of the CDR3: TGTGCCAGCAGCTTGGCTTCGGGACAGGGTTACCAGCCCCAGCATTTT.

DNA of the CDR3: TGTGCCAGCGCTCCCGCCGCCACTCTAGCGGGAGACGGCACCGGGGAGCTGTTTTTT. Its translation is CASAPAATLAGDGTGELFF. This chain uses TRBV9 with TRBJ2-2, with TRBD2 identical over 10 bases. The ends lost 7 bases at V and 4 bases at J; junction bases unmatched: 19. This CDR3 is built from 19 residues. The germline CDR1 and CDR2 sequences are SGDLS and YYNGEE.

The chain couples TRBV18 to TRBJ1-4, with 7 bases lining up with TRBD1. Germline CDR1 KGHSH, CDR2 LQKENI. V lost 2 bases and J lost 7; bases outside the gene matches: 7. CDR3 length equals 15 residues. The CDR3 spells CASSPTGAHGEKLFF. The CDR3 coding sequence is TGTGCCAGCTCACCAACAGGGGCACACGGTGAAAAACTGTTTTTT.

Note on this clone: Other DNA sequences in the same sample also yield this CDR3. CDR3 sequence reads: CASSLDRGPYEQYF. In DNA, the CDR3 is TGTGCCAGCAGCTTAGACAGGGGGCCCTACGAGCAGTACTTC. V usage is TRBV7-6 and J usage is TRBJ2-7; 9 nucleotides agree with TRBD1. This CDR3 has 14 residues. Trimming removed 1 base from V and 2 bases from J; junction bases left unmatched: 0. CDR1 is SGHVS, CDR2 FNYEAQ, per germline.